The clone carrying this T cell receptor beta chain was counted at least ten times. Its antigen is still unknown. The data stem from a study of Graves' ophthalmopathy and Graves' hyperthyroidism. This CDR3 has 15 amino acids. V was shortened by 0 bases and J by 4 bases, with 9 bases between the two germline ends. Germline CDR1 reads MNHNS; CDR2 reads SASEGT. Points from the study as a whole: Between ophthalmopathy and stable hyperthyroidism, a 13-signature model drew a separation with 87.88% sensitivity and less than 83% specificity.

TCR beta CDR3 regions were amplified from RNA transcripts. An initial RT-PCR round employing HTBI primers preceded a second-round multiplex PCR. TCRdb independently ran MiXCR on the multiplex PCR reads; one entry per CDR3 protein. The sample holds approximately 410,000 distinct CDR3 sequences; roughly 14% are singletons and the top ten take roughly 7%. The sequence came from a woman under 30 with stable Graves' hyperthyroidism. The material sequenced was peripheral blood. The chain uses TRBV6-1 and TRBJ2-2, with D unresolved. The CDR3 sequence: CASSEAGIGTGELFF. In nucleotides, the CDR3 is TGTGCCAGCAGTGAAGCAGGGATCGGCACCGGGGAGCTGTTTTTT.